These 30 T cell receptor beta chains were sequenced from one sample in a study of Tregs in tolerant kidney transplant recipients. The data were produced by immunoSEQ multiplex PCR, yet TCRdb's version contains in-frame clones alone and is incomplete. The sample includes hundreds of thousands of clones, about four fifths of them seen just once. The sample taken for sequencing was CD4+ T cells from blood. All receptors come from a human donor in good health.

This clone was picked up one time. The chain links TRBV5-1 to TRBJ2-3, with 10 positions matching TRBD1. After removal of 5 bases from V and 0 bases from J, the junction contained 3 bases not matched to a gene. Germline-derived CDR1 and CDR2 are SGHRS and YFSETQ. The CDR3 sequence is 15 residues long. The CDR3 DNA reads TGCGCCAGCAGGGAGGGACAGGGGAGCACAGATACGCAGTATTTT. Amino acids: CASREGQGSTDTQYF.

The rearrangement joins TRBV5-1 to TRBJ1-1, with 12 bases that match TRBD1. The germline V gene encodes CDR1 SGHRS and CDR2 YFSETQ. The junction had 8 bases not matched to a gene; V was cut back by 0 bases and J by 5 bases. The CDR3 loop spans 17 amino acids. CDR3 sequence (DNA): TGCGCCAGCAGCTTGGCCGGGACAGGGGGCCTGGGGACTGAAGCTTTCTTT. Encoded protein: CASSLAGTGGLGTEAFF.

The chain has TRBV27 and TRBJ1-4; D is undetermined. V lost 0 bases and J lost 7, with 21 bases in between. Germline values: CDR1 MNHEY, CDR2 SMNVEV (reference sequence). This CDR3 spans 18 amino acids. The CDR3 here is CASSLSPRTARSREKLFF. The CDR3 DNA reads TGTGCCAGCAGTTTATCGCCCCGAACAGCCCGCTCGCGTGAAAAACTGTTTTTT. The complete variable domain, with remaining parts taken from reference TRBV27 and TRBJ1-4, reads EAQVTQNPRYLITVTGKKLTVTCSQNMNHEYMSWYRQDPGLGLRQIYYSMNVEVTDKGDVPEGYKVSRKEKRNFPLILESPSPNQTSLYFCASSLSPRTARSREKLFFGSGTQLSVL.

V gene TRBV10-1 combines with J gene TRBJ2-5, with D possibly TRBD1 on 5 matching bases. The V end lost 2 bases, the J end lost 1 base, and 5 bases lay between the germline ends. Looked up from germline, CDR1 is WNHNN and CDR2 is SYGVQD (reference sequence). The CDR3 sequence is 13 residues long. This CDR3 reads CASSEGAQETQYF. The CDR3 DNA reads TGCGCCAGCAGTGAGGGGGCCCAAGAGACCCAGTACTTC.

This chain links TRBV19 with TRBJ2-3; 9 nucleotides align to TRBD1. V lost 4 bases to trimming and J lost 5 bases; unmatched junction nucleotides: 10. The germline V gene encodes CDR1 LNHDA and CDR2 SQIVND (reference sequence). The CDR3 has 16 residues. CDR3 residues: CASSTGQGRLLDTQYF. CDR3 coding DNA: TGTGCCAGTAGTACGGGACAGGGTCGGTTGTTAGATACGCAGTATTTT.

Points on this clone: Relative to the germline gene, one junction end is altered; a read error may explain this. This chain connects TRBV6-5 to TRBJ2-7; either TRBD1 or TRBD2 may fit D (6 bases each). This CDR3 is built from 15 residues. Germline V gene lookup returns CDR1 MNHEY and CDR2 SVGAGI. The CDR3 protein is CASSYFPRGPYGQYF. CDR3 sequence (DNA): TGTGCCAGCAGTTACTTCCCTCGGGGGCCCTACGGGCAGTACTTC.

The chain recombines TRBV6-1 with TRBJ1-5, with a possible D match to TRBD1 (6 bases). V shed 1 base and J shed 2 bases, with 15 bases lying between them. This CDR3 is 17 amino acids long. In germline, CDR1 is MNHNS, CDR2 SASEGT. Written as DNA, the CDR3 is TGTGCCAGCAGTGAAGGGGTCATTCGACAGGGCAATCAGCCCCAGCATTTT. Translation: CASSEGVIRQGNQPQHF.

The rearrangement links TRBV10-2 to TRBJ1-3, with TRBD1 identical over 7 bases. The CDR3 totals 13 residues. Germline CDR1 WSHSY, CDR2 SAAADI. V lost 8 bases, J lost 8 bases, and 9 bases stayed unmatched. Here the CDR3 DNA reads TGCGCCAGCCGAGACAGGGCAGGTGACACCATATATTTT. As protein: CASRDRAGDTIYF.

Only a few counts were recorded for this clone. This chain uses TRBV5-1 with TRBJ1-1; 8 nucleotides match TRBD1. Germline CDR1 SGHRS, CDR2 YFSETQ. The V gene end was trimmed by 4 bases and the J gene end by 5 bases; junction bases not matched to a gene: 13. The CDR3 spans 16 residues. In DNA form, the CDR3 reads TGCGCCAGCAGCCTCGGACAGGGCTTCGCCCCAACTGAAGCTTTCTTT. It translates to CASSLGQGFAPTEAFF.

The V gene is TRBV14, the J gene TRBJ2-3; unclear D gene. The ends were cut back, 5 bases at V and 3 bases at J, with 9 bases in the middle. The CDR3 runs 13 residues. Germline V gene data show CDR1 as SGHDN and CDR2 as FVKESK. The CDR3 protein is CASSTTFTDTQYF. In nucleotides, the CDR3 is TGTGCCAGCAGCACGACTTTTACAGATACGCAGTATTTT.

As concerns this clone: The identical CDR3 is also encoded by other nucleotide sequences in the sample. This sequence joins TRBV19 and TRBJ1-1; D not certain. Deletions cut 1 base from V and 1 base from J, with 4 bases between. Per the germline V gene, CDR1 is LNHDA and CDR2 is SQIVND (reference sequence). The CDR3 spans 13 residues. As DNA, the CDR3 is TGTGCCAGTAGTATAGGGGCGAACACTGAAGCTTTCTTT. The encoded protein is CASSIGANTEAFF.

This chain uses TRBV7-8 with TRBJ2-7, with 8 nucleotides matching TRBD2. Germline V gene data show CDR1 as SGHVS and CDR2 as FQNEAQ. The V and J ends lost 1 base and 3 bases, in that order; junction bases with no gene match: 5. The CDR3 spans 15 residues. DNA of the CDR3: TGTGCCAGCAGCTTAGAGGGACTAGGAGTCTACGAGCAGTACTTC. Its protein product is CASSLEGLGVYEQYF.

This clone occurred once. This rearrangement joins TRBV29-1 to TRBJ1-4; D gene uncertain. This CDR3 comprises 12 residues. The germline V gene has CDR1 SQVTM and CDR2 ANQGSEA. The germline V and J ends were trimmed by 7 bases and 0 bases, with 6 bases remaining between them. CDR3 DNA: TGCAGCGCGTATGCAACTAATGAAAAACTGTTTTTT. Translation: CSAYATNEKLFF.

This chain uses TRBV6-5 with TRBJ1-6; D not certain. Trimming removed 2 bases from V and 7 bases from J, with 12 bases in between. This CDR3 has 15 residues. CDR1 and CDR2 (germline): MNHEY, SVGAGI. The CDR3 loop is CASSYDTSSNSPLHF. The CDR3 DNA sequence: TGTGCCAGCAGTTACGATACCAGCTCGAATTCACCCCTCCACTTT.

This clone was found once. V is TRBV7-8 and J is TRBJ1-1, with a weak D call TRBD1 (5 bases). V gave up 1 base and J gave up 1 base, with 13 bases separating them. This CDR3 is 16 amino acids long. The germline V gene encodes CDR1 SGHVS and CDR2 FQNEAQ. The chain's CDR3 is CASSLVSPGRNTEAFF. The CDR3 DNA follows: TGTGCCAGCAGCTTAGTGTCCCCAGGGAGGAACACTGAAGCTTTCTTT.

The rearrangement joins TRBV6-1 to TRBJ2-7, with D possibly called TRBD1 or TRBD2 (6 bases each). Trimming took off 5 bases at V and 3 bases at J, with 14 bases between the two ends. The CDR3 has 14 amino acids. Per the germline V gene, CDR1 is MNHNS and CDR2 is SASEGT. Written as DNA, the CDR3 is TGTGCCAGCAGTTCGCCCGGGGGCCTCTACGAGCAGTACTTC. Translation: CASSSPGGLYEQYF.

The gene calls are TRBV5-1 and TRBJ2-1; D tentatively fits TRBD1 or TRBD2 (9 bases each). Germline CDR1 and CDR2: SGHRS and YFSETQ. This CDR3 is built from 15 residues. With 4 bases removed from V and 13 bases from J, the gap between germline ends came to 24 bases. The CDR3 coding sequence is TGCGCCAGCAGCCCGGACAGGGGACTAGCCTTGCGCCAGTTCTTC. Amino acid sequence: CASSPDRGLALRQFF.

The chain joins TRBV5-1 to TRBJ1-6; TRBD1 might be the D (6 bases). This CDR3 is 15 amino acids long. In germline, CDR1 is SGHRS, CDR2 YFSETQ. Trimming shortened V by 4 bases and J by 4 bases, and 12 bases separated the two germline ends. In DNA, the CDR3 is TGCGCCAGCAGCGCCACGACAGGTTATAATTCACCCCTCCACTTT. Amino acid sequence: CASSATTGYNSPLHF. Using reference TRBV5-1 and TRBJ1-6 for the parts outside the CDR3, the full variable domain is KAGVTQTPRYLIKTRGQQVTLSCSPISGHRSVSWYQQTPGQGLQFLFEYFSETQRNKGNFPGRFSGRQFSNSRSEMNVSTLELGDSALYLCASSATTGYNSPLHFGNGTRLTVT.

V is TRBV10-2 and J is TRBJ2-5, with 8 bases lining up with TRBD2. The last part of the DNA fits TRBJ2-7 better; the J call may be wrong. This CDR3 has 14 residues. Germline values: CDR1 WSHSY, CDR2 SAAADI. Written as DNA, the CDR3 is TGCGCCAGCACCACCCTCGGGGGGGTCGCCGAGCAGTACTTC. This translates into CASTTLGGVAEQYF.

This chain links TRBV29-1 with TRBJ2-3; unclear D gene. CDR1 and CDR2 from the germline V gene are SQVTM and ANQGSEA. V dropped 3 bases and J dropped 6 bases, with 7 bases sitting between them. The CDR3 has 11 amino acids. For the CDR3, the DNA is TGCAGCGTTGACGCGGAGGATACGCAGTATTTT. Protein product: CSVDAEDTQYF.

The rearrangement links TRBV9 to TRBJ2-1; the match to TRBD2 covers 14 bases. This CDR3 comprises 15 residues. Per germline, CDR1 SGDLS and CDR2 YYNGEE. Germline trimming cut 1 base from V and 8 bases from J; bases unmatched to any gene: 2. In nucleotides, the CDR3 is TGTGCCAGCAGCGTACGACTAGCGGGAGGGCATGAGCAGTTCTTC. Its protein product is CASSVRLAGGHEQFF. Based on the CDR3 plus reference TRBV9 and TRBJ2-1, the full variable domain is DSGVTQTPKHLITATGQRVTLRCSPRSGDLSVYWYQQSLDQGLQFLIQYYNGEERAKGNILERFSAQQFPDLHSELNLSSLELGDSALYFCASSVRLAGGHEQFFGPGTRLTVL.

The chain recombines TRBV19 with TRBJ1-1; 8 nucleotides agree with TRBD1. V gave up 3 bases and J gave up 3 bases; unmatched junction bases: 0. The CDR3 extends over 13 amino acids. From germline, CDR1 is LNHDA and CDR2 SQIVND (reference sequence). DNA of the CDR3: TGTGCCAGTAGTATGGACAGGGACACTGAAGCTTTCTTT. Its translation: CASSMDRDTEAFF.

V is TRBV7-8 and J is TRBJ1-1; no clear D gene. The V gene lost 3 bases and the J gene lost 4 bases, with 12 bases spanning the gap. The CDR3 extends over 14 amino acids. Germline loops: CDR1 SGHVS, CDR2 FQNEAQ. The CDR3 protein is CASSFRRSTTEAFF. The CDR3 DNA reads TGTGCCAGCAGCTTTCGTAGATCAACCACTGAAGCTTTCTTT.

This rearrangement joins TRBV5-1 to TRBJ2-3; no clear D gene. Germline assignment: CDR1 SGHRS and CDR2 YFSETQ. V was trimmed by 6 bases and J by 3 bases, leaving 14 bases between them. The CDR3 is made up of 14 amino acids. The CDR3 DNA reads TGCGCCAGCAAGGCAGGAGTCGGGACAGATACGCAGTATTTT. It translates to CASKAGVGTDTQYF.

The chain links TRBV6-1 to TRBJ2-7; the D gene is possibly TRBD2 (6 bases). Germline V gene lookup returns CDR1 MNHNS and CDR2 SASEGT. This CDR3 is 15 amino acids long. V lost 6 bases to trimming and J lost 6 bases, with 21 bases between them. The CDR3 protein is CASRPPGLRHVEQYF. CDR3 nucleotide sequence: TGTGCCAGCAGGCCCCCGGGACTGCGGCACGTCGAGCAGTACTTC.

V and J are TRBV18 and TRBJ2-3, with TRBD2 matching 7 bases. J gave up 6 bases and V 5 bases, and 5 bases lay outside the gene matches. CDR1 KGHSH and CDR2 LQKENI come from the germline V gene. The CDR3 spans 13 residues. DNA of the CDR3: TGTGCCAGCTCAGCTACTAGCGTTGATACGCAGTATTTT. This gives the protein CASSATSVDTQYF.

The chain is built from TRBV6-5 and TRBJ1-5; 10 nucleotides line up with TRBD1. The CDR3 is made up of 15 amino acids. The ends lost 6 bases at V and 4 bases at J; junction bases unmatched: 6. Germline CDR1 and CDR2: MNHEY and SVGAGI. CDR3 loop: CASSQGQGWNQPQHF. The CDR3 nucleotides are TGTGCCAGCAGCCAGGGACAGGGGTGGAATCAGCCCCAGCATTTT.

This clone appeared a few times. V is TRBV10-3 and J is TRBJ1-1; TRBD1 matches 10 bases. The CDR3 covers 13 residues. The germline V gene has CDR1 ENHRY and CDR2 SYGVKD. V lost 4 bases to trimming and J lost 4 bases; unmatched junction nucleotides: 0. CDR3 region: CAISGTGGTEAFF. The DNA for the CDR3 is TGTGCCATCAGTGGGACAGGGGGCACTGAAGCTTTCTTT.

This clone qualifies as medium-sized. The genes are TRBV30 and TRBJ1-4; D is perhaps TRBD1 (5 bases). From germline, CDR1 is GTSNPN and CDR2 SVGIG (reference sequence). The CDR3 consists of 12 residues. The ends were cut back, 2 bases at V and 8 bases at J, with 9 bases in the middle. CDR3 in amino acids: CAWSFEGEKLFF. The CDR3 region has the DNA TGTGCCTGGAGTTTTGAGGGGGAAAAACTGTTTTTT.

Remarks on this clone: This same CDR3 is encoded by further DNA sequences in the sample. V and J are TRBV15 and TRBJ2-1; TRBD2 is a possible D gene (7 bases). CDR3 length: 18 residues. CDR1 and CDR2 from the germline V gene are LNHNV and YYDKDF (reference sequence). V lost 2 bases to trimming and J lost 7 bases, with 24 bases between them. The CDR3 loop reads CATSRRPGEGSIVNEQFF. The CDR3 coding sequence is TGTGCCACCAGCAGACGACCAGGGGAGGGAAGTATTGTAAATGAGCAGTTCTTC.